This T cell receptor (beta chain) was documented in a study of shared clonotypes between healthy human individuals. Study observations and caveats: Clonotype sharing across four donors was observed for 5% to 6.5% of naive CD4 clonotypes.

About this clone: Its antigen is currently unknown.

Researchers ran the assay at a deep level. TCRdb's copy holds only in-frame clones and misses some; the assay was immunoSEQ multiplex PCR. In the table there are more than 1,200,000 clones, approximately 98.5% of which are singletons. V lost 6 bases to trimming and J lost 10 bases, with 25 bases between them. Germline V CDR1 and CDR2: LNHDA, SQIVND (reference sequence). The CDR3 loop spans 16 amino acids. V and J are TRBV19 and TRBJ2-1; D is undetermined. This TCR derives from a man under 40 in good health. Sequencing was carried out using naive CD4+ T cells sorted from blood. The subset was: CD45RA+ positively selected. CDR3 sequence: CASSHPQEWVRGEQFF. The CDR3 nucleotides are TGTGCCAGTAGCCATCCCCAGGAATGGGTGCGAGGCGAGCAGTTCTTC. Variable domain in full (rest from reference TRBV19 and TRBJ2-1): DGGITQSPKYLFRKEGQNVTLSCEQNLNHDAMYWYRQDPGQGLRLIYYSQIVNDFQKGDIAEGYSVSREKKESFPLTVTSAQKNPTAFYLCASSHPQEWVRGEQFFGPGTRLTVL.